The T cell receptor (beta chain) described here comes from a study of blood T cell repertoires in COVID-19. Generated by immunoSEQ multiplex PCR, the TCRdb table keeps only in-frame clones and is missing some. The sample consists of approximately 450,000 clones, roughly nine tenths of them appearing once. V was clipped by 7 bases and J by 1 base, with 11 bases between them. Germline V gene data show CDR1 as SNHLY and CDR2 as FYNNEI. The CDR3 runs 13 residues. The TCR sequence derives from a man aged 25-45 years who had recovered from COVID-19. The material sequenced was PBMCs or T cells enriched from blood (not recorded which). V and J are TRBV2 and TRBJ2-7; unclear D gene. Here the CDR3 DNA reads TGTGCCAGCATGCCGACGGGTTCCTACGAGCAGTACTTC. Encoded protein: CASMPTGSYEQYF.